The 14 T cell receptor beta chains below all came from one sample that was sequenced in a study of shared clonotypes between healthy human individuals. The assay was immunoSEQ multiplex PCR, and TCRdb's table has in-frame clones only and misses some. The sample gives some 2,100,000 clones, almost 96% of which show up once; 0.1% to 0.15% is in the top ten. Sequenced: naive CD4+ T cells sorted from blood. The sample's subset: CD45RA+ positively selected. These receptors were taken from a man younger than 30 in good health.

The chain joins TRBV7-9 to TRBJ1-6; TRBD1 agrees at 7 bases. Germline-derived CDR1 and CDR2 are SEHNR and FQNEAQ (reference sequence). This CDR3 spans 15 amino acids. V lost 5 bases to trimming and J lost 10 bases; unmatched junction nucleotides: 11. CDR3 nucleotide sequence: TGTGCCAGCAGCATTGGACAGGCGACCGCCTCACCCCTCCACTTT. Protein product: CASSIGQATASPLHF.

The V call is TRBV6-6, the J call TRBJ2-7; D possibly corresponds to TRBD2 (5 bases). V lost 3 bases and J lost 2, with 14 bases in between. Looked up from germline, CDR1 is MNHNY and CDR2 is SVGAGI (reference sequence). The CDR3 runs 15 residues. The CDR3 here is CASSYGTGSTYEQYF. The DNA for the CDR3 is TGTGCCAGCAGTTATGGTACGGGGTCCACCTACGAGCAGTACTTC.

Note on this clone: The same CDR3 also results from other DNA sequences found in this sample. The gene calls are TRBV18 and TRBJ2-7; the match to TRBD2 covers 7 bases. J was trimmed by 6 bases and V by 0 bases; bases with no gene match: 2. The CDR3 spans 13 residues. Germline V CDR1 and CDR2: KGHSH, LQKENI. The CDR3 loop is CASSPPSGGEQYF. Written as DNA, the CDR3 is TGTGCCAGCTCACCACCTTCGGGGGGCGAGCAGTACTTC.

This clone was seen just once. The chain links TRBV4-3 to TRBJ2-1, with 14 bases that match TRBD2. The CDR3 covers 18 residues. Trimming cost V 0 bases and J 9 bases; bases outside gene matches: 10. Germline CDR1 reads LGHNA; CDR2 reads YSLEER. Here the CDR3 reads CASSQESPGTSGRAEQFF. The CDR3 coding sequence is TGCGCCAGCAGCCAAGAATCCCCCGGGACTAGCGGGAGAGCTGAGCAGTTCTTC.

The gene calls are TRBV7-2 and TRBJ1-2; the D is unclear. The CDR3 runs 15 residues. The V end lost 6 bases, the J end lost 4 bases, and 18 bases lay between the germline ends. The germline V gene has CDR1 SGHTA and CDR2 FQGNSA. The chain's CDR3 is CASREDMRAGYGYTF. In DNA form, the CDR3 reads TGTGCCAGCAGGGAAGATATGAGGGCGGGCTATGGCTACACCTTC.

The rearrangement links TRBV30 to TRBJ1-5; the D is unclear. In germline, CDR1 is GTSNPN, CDR2 SVGIG (reference sequence). The CDR3 spans 13 residues. V lost 5 bases and J 0 bases, leaving 8 bases between the germline ends. The CDR3 spells CAWGPSSNQPQHF. The CDR3 DNA sequence: TGTGCCTGGGGACCGAGTAGCAATCAGCCCCAGCATTTT.

This rearrangement joins TRBV5-4 to TRBJ1-1; TRBD1 matches 9 bases. This CDR3 has 14 residues. The V gene's germline CDR1 is SGHNT and CDR2 YYREEE (reference sequence). V was clipped by 4 bases and J by 4 bases; unmatched bases: 5. The CDR3 nucleotides read TGTGCCAGCAGCCCCACAGGGGGCGTCACTGAAGCTTTCTTT. It translates to CASSPTGGVTEAFF. Filled out from reference TRBV5-4 and TRBJ1-1, the complete variable domain reads ETGVTQSPTHLIKTRGQQVTLRCSSQSGHNTVSWYQQALGQGPQFIFQYYREEENGRGNFPPRFSGLQFPNYSSELNVNALELDDSALYLCASSPTGGVTEAFFGQGTRLTVV.

The chain carries TRBV15 and TRBJ2-5, with unresolved D. This CDR3 has 13 residues. CDR1 is LNHNV and CDR2 is YYDKDF in the germline V gene (reference sequence). Between the trimmed V and J ends, which lost 4 bases and 9 bases, there was a span of 15 bases. The CDR3 here is CATSKDQVMAQYF. Written as DNA, the CDR3 is TGTGCCACCAGCAAAGACCAGGTCATGGCCCAGTACTTC.

This clone was counted only a few times. Other DNA sequences in the same sample also yield this CDR3. The chain employs TRBV18 and TRBJ1-5; D unresolved. CDR3 length equals 14 residues. Looked up from germline, CDR1 is KGHSH and CDR2 is LQKENI. The V gene lost 1 base and the J gene lost 3 bases, with 7 bases spanning the gap. The CDR3 spells CASSPQGSNQPQHF. CDR3 bases: TGTGCCAGCTCACCACAGGGTTCCAATCAGCCCCAGCATTTT.

The chain joins TRBV5-4 to TRBJ2-2; D call uncertain. Trimming left V 1 base short and J 2 bases short, with 9 bases between. Germline values: CDR1 SGHNT, CDR2 YYREEE (reference sequence). CDR3 length equals 15 residues. The CDR3 region is CASSLPTVNTGELFF. In DNA form, the CDR3 reads TGTGCCAGCAGCTTGCCTACAGTCAACACCGGGGAGCTGTTTTTT.

Turning to this clone: In the same sample, other DNA sequences code for this CDR3. This sequence joins TRBV5-1 and TRBJ2-1; 8 bases agree with TRBD2. The CDR3 loop spans 15 amino acids. The germline V gene has CDR1 SGHRS and CDR2 YFSETQ. V trimming: 0 bases; J trimming: 5 bases; junction bases outside the gene matches: 4. For the CDR3, the DNA is TGCGCCAGCAGCTTGGCTGGGCGGGGGGACAATGAGCAGTTCTTC. Residues: CASSLAGRGDNEQFF.

The rearrangement links TRBV18 to TRBJ2-1, with unresolved D. Germline V gives CDR1 KGHSH, CDR2 LQKENI. CDR3 length: 15 amino acids. V was trimmed by 2 bases and J by 0 bases, leaving 8 bases between them. CDR3 sequence: CASSPSLSSYNEQFF. CDR3 DNA sequence: TGTGCCAGCTCACCAAGTCTGAGCTCCTACAATGAGCAGTTCTTC. Together with reference TRBV18 and TRBJ2-1, the CDR3 gives the full variable domain: NAGVMQNPRHLVRRRGQEARLRCSPMKGHSHVYWYRQLPEEGLKFMVYLQKENIIDESGMPKERFSAEFPKEGPSILRIQQVVRGDSAAYFCASSPSLSSYNEQFFGPGTRLTVL.

This chain joins TRBV6-5 and TRBJ2-3; TRBD2 aligns across 8 bases. The CDR3 is 15 residues long. CDR1 and CDR2 from the germline V gene are MNHEY and SVGAGI. V was pared by 5 bases and J by 3 bases, with 7 bases of the junction left unmatched. The CDR3 DNA follows: TGTGCCAGCAGTCCCGAGCGGGAGAGTACAGATACGCAGTATTTT. Translation gives CASSPERESTDTQYF.

The rearrangement joins TRBV4-2 to TRBJ1-1; TRBD1 might be the D (5 bases). Trimming took off 0 bases at V and 1 base at J, with 15 bases between the two ends. Germline loops: CDR1 LGHNA, CDR2 YNFKEQ. The CDR3 sequence is 17 residues long. CDR3 amino acids: CASSQEAGGKKNTEAFF. The CDR3 coding sequence is TGTGCCAGCAGCCAAGAAGCGGGGGGTAAGAAGAACACTGAAGCTTTCTTT.